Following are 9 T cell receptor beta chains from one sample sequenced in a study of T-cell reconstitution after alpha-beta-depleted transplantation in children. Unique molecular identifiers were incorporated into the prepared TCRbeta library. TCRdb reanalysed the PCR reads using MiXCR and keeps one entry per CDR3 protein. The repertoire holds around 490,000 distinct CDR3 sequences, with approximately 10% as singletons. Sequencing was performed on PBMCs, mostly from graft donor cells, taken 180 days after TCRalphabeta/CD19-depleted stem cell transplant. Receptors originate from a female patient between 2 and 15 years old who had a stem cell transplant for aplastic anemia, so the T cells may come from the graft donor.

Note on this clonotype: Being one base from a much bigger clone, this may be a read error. CDR3 amino acids: CAGSPRRYNEQFF. CDR3 coding DNA: TGTGCCGGCAGCCCCCGAAGGTACAATGAGCAGTTCTTC. The chain is built from TRBV11-2 and TRBJ2-1, with D unclear. The CDR3 sequence is 13 residues long. Germline loops: CDR1 SGHAT, CDR2 FQNNGV.

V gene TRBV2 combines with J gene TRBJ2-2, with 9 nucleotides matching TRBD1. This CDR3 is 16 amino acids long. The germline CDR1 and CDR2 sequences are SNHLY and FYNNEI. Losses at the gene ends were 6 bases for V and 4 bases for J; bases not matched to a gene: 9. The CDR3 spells CASSARGQGGTGELFF. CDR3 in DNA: TGTGCCAGCAGCGCCCGGGGACAGGGCGGCACCGGGGAGCTGTTTTTT.

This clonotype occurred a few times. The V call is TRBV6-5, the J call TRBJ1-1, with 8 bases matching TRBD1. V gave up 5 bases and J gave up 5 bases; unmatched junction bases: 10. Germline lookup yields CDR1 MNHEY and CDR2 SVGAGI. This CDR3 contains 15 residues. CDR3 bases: TGTGCCAGCAGTCCCGGCAGACAGGGGAGAACTGAAGCTTTCTTT. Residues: CASSPGRQGRTEAFF.

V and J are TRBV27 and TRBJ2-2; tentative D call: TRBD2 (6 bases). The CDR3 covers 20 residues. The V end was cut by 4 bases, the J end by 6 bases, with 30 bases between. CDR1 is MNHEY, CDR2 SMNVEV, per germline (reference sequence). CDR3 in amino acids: CASSSRFFWRRDRVAGELFF. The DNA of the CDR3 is TGTGCCAGCAGTTCCCGTTTCTTTTGGCGGCGGGATAGAGTCGCCGGGGAGCTGTTTTTT.

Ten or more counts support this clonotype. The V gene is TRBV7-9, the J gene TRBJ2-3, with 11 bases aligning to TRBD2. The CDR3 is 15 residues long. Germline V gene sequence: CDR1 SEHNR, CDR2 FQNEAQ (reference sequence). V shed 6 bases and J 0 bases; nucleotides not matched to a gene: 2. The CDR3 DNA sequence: TGTGCCAGCAGACGGACTAGCGGGAGCACAGATACGCAGTATTTT. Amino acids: CASRRTSGSTDTQYF. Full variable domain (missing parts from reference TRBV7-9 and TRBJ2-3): DTGVSQNPRHKITKRGQNVTFRCDPISEHNRLYWYRQTLGQGPEFLTYFQNEAQLEKSRLLSDRFSAERPKGSFSTLEIQRTEQGDSAMYLCASRRTSGSTDTQYFGPGTRLTVL.

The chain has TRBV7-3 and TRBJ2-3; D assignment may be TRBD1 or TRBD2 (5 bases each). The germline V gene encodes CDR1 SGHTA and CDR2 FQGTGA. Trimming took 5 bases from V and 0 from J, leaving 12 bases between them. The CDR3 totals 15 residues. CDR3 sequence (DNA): TGTGCCAGCAGCCCCCAGGGAGAGAGCACAGATACGCAGTATTTT. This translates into CASSPQGESTDTQYF.

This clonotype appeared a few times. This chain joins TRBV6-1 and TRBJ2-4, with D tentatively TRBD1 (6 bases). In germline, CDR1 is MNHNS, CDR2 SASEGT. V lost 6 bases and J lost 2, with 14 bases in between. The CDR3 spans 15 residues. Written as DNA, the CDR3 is TGTGCCAGCAGCCTTCCAGGGGATTCCAAAAACATTCAGTACTTC. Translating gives CASSLPGDSKNIQYF.

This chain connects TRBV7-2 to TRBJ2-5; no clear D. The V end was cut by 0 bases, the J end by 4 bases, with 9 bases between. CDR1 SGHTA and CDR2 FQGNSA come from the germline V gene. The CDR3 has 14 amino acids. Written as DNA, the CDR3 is TGTGCCAGCAGCTTAGCATCGGCAGTAGAGACCCAGTACTTC. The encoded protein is CASSLASAVETQYF.

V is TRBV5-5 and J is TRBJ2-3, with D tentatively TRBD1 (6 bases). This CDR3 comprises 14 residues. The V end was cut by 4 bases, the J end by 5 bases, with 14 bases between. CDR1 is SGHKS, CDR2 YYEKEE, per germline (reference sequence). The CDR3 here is CASSTGFGVDTQYF. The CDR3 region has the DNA TGTGCCAGCAGCACAGGGTTTGGGGTAGATACGCAGTATTTT.